What follows are 2 T cell receptor beta chains derived from one specimen sequenced in a study of T cell changes during pregnancy in multiple sclerosis. Method: immunoSEQ multiplex PCR; TCRdb's copy keeps in-frame clones and lacks some. The data contain about 50,000 clones, around 93% of them singletons. The material sequenced was CD8+ T cells from peripheral blood mononuclear cells, taken after pregnancy. The receptor source for this set is a female donor with multiple sclerosis, enrolled in a pregnancy study.

The V gene is TRBV4-2, the J gene TRBJ1-6; 8 bases agree with TRBD1. Trimming took 0 bases from V and 6 from J; bases not matched to a gene: 4. CDR3 length: 16 residues. The V gene's germline CDR1 is LGHNA and CDR2 YNFKEQ. CDR3 sequence: CASSQDPGQGNSPLHF. The CDR3 DNA reads TGTGCCAGCAGCCAAGATCCCGGACAGGGTAATTCACCCCTCCACTTT.

The rearrangement links TRBV11-3 to TRBJ2-4; 7 nucleotides agree with TRBD1. The CDR3 runs to 13 residues. With 1 base clipped from V and 6 bases from J, the junction kept 0 bases outside the gene matches. Germline loops: CDR1 SGHNT, CDR2 YENEEA. CDR3 nucleotide sequence: TGTGCCAGCAGCTTAGGGACAGGAAACATTCAGTACTTC. Translation gives CASSLGTGNIQYF.